The rows below give T cell receptor beta chains drawn from one sample of a study of cytomegalovirus exposure and HLA in healthy donors. Measured with immunoSEQ multiplex PCR; TCRdb has only the in-frame clones, and not every one. The sample yields approximately 160,000 clones, 75% to 80% seen once. Material: PBMCs. The receptor set was obtained from a woman aged 40-49 years in good health and CMV-seropositive. CDR3s include the opening cysteine and the closing phenylalanine or tryptophan. The D gene is left open where the match is weak. Clone size appears in some rows only: once, few, many, or a class for an expanded clone.

. | TRBJ2-7 | . | TRBV28 | CASSFSGSSGYEQYF | TGTGCCAGCAGTTTCTCCGGGAGTAGCGGCTACGAGCAGTACTTC
. | TRBJ2-3 | TRBD2 | TRBV9 | CASSLTSGSTDTQYF | TGTGCCAGCAGCCTGACTAGCGGTAGCACAGATACGCAGTATTTT
. | TRBJ2-7 | . | TRBV25-1 | CAGGNYAYEQYF | TGTGCCGGAGGAAACTATGCCTACGAGCAGTACTTC
. | TRBJ1-1 | TRBD1 | TRBV19 | CASSASDREGAEAFF | TGTGCCAGTAGTGCGTCGGACAGGGAAGGCGCTGAAGCTTTCTTT
once | TRBJ1-1 | TRBD1 | TRBV30 | CAWSETGYTEAFF | TGTGCCTGGAGTGAGACAGGGTACACTGAAGCTTTCTTT
. | TRBJ1-2 | . | TRBV9 | CASSVAVQGSSGYTF | TGTGCCAGCAGCGTAGCTGTACAGGGATCGTCGGGCTACACCTTC
. | TRBJ1-1 | . | TRBV29-1 | CSGGGLNTEAFF | TGCAGCGGGGGGGGCCTGAACACTGAAGCTTTCTTT
. | TRBJ2-7 | . | TRBV5-4 | CASRPDRSTSYEQYF | TGTGCCAGCAGGCCGGACAGATCAACCTCCTACGAGCAGTACTTC
. | TRBJ1-5 | . | TRBV2 | CASSAGEGQPQHF | TGTGCCAGCAGCGCGGGGGAAGGTCAGCCCCAGCATTTT
once | TRBJ2-3 | . | TRBV11-3 | CASRSGTSFTDTQYF | TGTGCCAGCCGTTCGGGGACTTCCTTCACAGATACGCAGTATTTT
. | TRBJ2-1 | TRBD2 | TRBV5-4 | CASRATSGRTYNEQFF | TGTGCCAGCAGGGCAACTAGCGGGAGAACCTACAATGAGCAGTTCTTC
. | TRBJ1-2 | . | TRBV14 | CASSPGYLYGYTF | TGTGCCAGCAGCCCCGGGTATCTCTATGGCTACACCTTC
. | TRBJ2-1 | TRBD2 | TRBV28 | CASKPGLAGSSPSYNEQFF | TGTGCCAGCAAGCCGGGACTAGCGGGGAGTAGCCCCTCCTACAATGAGCAGTTCTTC
. | TRBJ1-2 | TRBD1 | TRBV28 | CASRDRIYGYTF | TGTGCCAGCCGGGACAGGATCTATGGCTACACCTTC
. | TRBJ1-5 | . | TRBV28 | CASSSLGGTSNQPQHF | TGTGCCAGCAGTTCGCTCGGGGGGACTAGCAATCAGCCCCAGCATTTT
. | TRBJ2-2 | TRBD2 | TRBV6-6 | CASRNGGGTGELFF | TGTGCCAGCAGAAACGGGGGGGGGACCGGGGAGCTGTTTTTT
. | TRBJ1-2 | TRBD1 | TRBV5-1 | CASSPGQGDGYTF | TGCGCCAGCAGCCCCGGACAGGGTGATGGCTACACCTTC
. | TRBJ2-1 | . | TRBV9 | CASSSPAGEQFF | TGTGCCAGCAGCTCCCCTGCGGGTGAGCAGTTCTTC
few | TRBJ2-6 | . | TRBV19 | CASYAGTLSGANVLTF | TGTGCCAGTTATGCAGGGACTCTCTCTGGGGCCAACGTCCTGACTTTC
. | TRBJ1-1 | . | TRBV6-1 | CASSDLTPPEAFF | TGTGCCAGCAGTGATTTGACTCCGCCCGAAGCTTTCTTT
. | TRBJ2-5 | TRBD1 | TRBV5-6 | CASSTMVAGGYGTQYF | TGTGCCAGCAGCACCATGGTCGCAGGGGGCTATGGGACCCAGTACTTC
. | TRBJ2-2 | TRBD2 | TRBV7-9 | CASSPKTTSGGTNTGELFF | TGTGCCAGCAGCCCCAAAACGACTAGCGGGGGGACGAACACCGGGGAGCTGTTTTTT
. | TRBJ2-7 | TRBD1 | TRBV30 | CAWDRQGIKQYF | TGTGCCTGGGATAGACAGGGTATAAAGCAGTACTTC
. | TRBJ2-1 | TRBD2 | TRBV2 | CASSGTSGRANEQFF | TGTGCCAGCAGTGGGACTAGCGGGAGGGCCAATGAGCAGTTCTTC
. | TRBJ1-4 | TRBD1 | TRBV28 | CASTGQAYNEKLLF | TGTGCCAGCACGGGACAGGCCTATAATGAAAAACTGCTTTTT
. | TRBJ2-7 | . | TRBV10-3 | CAISESQVGYEQYF | TGTGCCATCAGTGAGTCGCAGGTGGGTTACGAGCAGTACTTC
. | TRBJ2-1 | TRBD2 | TRBV19 | CASSMAGVGEQFF | TGTGCCAGTAGTATGGCGGGAGTGGGTGAGCAGTTCTTC
. | TRBJ2-2 | . | TRBV7-2 | CASSLQTGNTGELFF | TGTGCCAGCAGCTTACAGACAGGGAACACCGGGGAGCTGTTTTTT
once | TRBJ2-7 | . | TRBV12-2 | CASRRTQAWTVDPYEQYF | TGTGCAAGTCGCCGGACCCAGGCGTGGACAGTCGACCCCTACGAGCAGTACTTC
. | TRBJ2-3 | TRBD2 | TRBV13 | CASSFVSGRAPDTQYF | TGTGCCAGCAGCTTCGTATCCGGGAGGGCCCCAGATACGCAGTATTTT
. | TRBJ2-7 | TRBD2 | TRBV4-3 | CASSQDRGTKAYEQYF | TGCGCCAGCAGCCAAGATCGCGGGACTAAGGCCTACGAGCAGTACTTC
. | TRBJ2-1 | . | TRBV2 | CASSDYRSSYNEQFF | TGTGCCAGCAGTGATTACCGGAGCTCCTACAATGAGCAGTTCTTC
few | TRBJ2-7 | . | TRBV6-6 | CASSYSGGGPAYEQYF | TGTGCCAGCAGTTACTCGGGAGGGGGTCCGGCCTACGAGCAGTACTTC
. | TRBJ2-7 | TRBD1 | TRBV4-3 | CASSQDYGDRTYEQYF | TGCGCCAGCAGCCAAGATTATGGGGACAGGACCTACGAGCAGTACTTC
. | TRBJ1-2 | TRBD1 | TRBV4-1 | CASSQAGQGGYYGYTF | TGCGCCAGCAGCCAAGCCGGACAGGGCGGGTACTATGGCTACACCTTC
. | TRBJ1-2 | TRBD1 | TRBV6-1 | CASSEHDRGRGYTF | TGTGCCAGCAGTGAACATGACAGGGGGAGAGGCTACACCTTC
. | TRBJ1-1 | . | TRBV28 | CASSFPDRNTEAFF | TGTGCCAGCAGTTTCCCGGACAGAAACACTGAAGCTTTCTTT
few | TRBJ2-3 | . | TRBV4-2 | CASSQWVGSDSTDTQYF | TGTGCCAGCAGCCAATGGGTCGGGAGCGACAGCACAGATACGCAGTATTTT
. | TRBJ2-3 | . | TRBV15 | CATGRADTQYF | TGTGCCACTGGGCGCGCAGATACGCAGTATTTT
. | TRBJ2-6 | TRBD1 | TRBV6-4 | CASSDRQGSGANVLTF | TGTGCCAGCAGTGATAGACAGGGGTCTGGGGCCAACGTCCTGACTTTC
few | TRBJ1-2 | . | TRBV5-8 | CAWGGQSNYGYTF | TGTGCCTGGGGGGGACAAAGTAACTATGGCTACACCTTC
. | TRBJ1-2 | . | TRBV28 | CASKETASYGYTF | TGTGCCAGCAAGGAGACTGCGAGCTATGGCTACACCTTC
. | TRBJ2-6 | . | TRBV6-5 | CASSSPGGPGANVLTF | TGTGCCAGCAGTTCCCCCGGGGGGCCCGGGGCCAACGTCCTGACTTTC
. | TRBJ2-1 | TRBD2 | TRBV19 | CASSIGGTSGSSEQFF | TGTGCCAGTAGTATTGGGGGGACTAGCGGGAGCAGTGAGCAGTTCTTC
. | TRBJ1-1 | . | TRBV2 | CASSVQGNTEAFF | TGTGCCAGCAGTGTACAGGGGAACACTGAAGCTTTCTTT
. | TRBJ2-1 | . | TRBV18 | CASSPQDLNNEQFF | TGTGCCAGCTCACCACAGGACTTAAACAATGAGCAGTTCTTC